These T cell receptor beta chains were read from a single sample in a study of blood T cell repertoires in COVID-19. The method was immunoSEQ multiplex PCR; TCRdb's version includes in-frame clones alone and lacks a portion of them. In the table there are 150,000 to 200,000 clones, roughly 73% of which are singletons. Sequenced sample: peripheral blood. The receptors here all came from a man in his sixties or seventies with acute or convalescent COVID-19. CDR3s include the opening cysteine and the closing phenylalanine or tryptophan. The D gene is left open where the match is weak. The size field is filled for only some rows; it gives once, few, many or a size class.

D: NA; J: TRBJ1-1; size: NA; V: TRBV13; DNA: TGTGCCAGCAGCGTTAACAGGGAAACTGAAGCTTTCTTT; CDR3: CASSVNRETEAFF
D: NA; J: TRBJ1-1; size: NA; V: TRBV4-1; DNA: TGCGCCAGCAGCCAAGTTGGCAGGGCTAAGAACACTGAAGCTTTCTTT; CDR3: CASSQVGRAKNTEAFF
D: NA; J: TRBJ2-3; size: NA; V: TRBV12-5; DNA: TGTGCTAGTGGTTTGCAACTTAGCACAGATACGCAGTATTTT; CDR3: CASGLQLSTDTQYF
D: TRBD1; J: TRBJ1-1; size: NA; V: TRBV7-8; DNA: TGTGCCAGCAGCCCCCGGACAGGGCTGAACACTGAAGCTTTCTTT; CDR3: CASSPRTGLNTEAFF
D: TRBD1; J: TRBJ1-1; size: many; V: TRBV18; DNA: TGTGCCAGCTCACCCGGACAGGGGGCGAACACTGAAGCTTTCTTT; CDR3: CASSPGQGANTEAFF
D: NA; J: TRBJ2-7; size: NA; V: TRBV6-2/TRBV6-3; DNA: TGTGCCAGCAGTTACCAGGGTGACGGCTCCTACGAGCAGTACTTC; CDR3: CASSYQGDGSYEQYF
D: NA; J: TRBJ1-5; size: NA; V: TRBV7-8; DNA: TGTGCCAGCAGCTTAGGGCCAGATCAGCCCCAGCATTTT; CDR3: CASSLGPDQPQHF
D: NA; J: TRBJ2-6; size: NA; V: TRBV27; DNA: TGTGCCAGCAGTTTATACTCCTCTGGGGCCAACGTCCTGACTTTC; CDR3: CASSLYSSGANVLTF
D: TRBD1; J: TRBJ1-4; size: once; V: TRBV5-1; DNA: TGCGCCAGCAGCTTAGGGGGCGCGGATGAAAAACTGTTTTTT; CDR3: CASSLGGADEKLFF
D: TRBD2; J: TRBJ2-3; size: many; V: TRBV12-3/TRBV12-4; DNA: TGTGCCAGCAGTTTCGGCGGGGGAACGGCGCAGTATTTT; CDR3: CASSFGGGTAQYF
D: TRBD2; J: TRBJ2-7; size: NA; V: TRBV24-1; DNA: TGTGCCACCAGTGAGCGGGGGGCCTACGAGCAGTACTTC; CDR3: CATSERGAYEQYF
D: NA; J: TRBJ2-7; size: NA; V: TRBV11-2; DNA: TGTGCCAGCAGCTTAGAGTCCAGCGGGTACGAGCAGTACTTC; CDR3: CASSLESSGYEQYF
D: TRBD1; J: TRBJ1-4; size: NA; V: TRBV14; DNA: TGTGCCAGCAGCCAAGATGCGGGACAGGGTTGGGAAAAACTGTTTTTT; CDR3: CASSQDAGQGWEKLFF
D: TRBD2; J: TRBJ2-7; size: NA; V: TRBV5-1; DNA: TGCGCCAGCAGCTTGGAAGGGACTAAGGTCCACGAGCAGTACTTC; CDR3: CASSLEGTKVHEQYF
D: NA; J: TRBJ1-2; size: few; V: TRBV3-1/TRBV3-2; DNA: TGTGCCAGCAGCCCGAGAGAAGGGGGGGGAAGAGGCTACACCTTC; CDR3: CASSPREGGGRGYTF
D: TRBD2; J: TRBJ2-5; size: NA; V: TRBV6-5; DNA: TGTGCCAGCAGTTCCGTCTTAGCGGGGGGGCAAGAGACCCAGTACTTC; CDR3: CASSSVLAGGQETQYF
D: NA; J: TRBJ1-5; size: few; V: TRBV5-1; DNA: TGCGCCAGCAGACTTTCCCTGAATCAGCCCCAGCATTTT; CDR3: CASRLSLNQPQHF
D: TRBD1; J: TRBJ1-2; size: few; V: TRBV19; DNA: TGTGCCAGTGAACAGGGGAAGCGCTACACCTTC; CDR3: CASEQGKRYTF
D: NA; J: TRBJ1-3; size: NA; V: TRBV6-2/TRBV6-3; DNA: TGTGCCAGCAGCCGCCCGGGACTGAGCTCTGGAAACACCATATATTTT; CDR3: CASSRPGLSSGNTIYF
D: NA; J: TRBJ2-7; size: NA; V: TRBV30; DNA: TGTGCCTGGAAACCGGGGGACTTACCCTACGAGCAGTACTTC; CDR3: CAWKPGDLPYEQYF
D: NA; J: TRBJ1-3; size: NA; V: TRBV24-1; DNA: TGTGCCACCAGTGATTTGGAGGGTTTAGACTCCCCCGACTCTGGAAACACCATATATTTT; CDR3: CATSDLEGLDSPDSGNTIYF
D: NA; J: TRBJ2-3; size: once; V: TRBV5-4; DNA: TGTGCCAGCAGCGGTGGGACTTACACAGATACGCAGTATTTT; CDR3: CASSGGTYTDTQYF
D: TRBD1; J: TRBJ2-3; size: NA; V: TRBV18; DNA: TGTGCCAGCTCACCGAGGGACAGGGTAAGCACAGATACGCAGTATTTT; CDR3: CASSPRDRVSTDTQYF
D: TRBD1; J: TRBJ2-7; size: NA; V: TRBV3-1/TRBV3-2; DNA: TGTGCCAGCAGCCTCGGACAGGGGACGGGCGAGCAGTACTTC; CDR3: CASSLGQGTGEQYF
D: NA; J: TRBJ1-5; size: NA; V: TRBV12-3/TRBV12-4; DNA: TGTGCCAGCAACAGGGATCAGCCCCAGCATTTT; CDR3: CASNRDQPQHF
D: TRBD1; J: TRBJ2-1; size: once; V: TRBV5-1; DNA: TGCGCCAGCACCGGAGGACAGGGACCTTACAATGAGCAGTTCTTC; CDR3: CASTGGQGPYNEQFF
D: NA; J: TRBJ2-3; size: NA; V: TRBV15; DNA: TGTGCCACCAGCAGAGATCTAATTGGGGCAGACAGAACAGATACGCAGTATTTT; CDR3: CATSRDLIGADRTDTQYF
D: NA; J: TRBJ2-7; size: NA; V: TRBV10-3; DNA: TGTGCCATCAGTGATGGGGGAGGTCCCTCCTACGAGCAGTACTTC; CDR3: CAISDGGGPSYEQYF
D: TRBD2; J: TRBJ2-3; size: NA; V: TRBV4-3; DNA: TGCGCCAGCAGACGGGCGCTAGCGGCTTACACAGATACGCAGTATTTT; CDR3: CASRRALAAYTDTQYF
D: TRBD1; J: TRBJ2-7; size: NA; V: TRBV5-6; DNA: TGTGCCAGCAGCTTGCAGGGGGCCCACGAGCAGTACTTC; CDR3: CASSLQGAHEQYF
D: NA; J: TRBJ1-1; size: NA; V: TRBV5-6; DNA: TGTGCCAGCAGCTTTCGGGGAGGGAGCACTGAAGCTTTCTTT; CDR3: CASSFRGGSTEAFF
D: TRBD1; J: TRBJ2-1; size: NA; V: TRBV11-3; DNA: TGTGCCAGCAGCTTAACCGGGACAGGGTGGGGGCAGTTCTTC; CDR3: CASSLTGTGWGQFF
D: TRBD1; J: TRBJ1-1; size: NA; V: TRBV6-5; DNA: TGTGCCAGCACACTGACAGGGATGAACACTGAAGCTTTCTTT; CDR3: CASTLTGMNTEAFF
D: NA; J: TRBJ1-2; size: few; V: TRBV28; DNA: TGTGCCAGCAGTTTGATGGGGACACCTGTAAACTATGGCTACACCTTC; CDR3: CASSLMGTPVNYGYTF
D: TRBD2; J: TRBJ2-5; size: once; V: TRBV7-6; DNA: TGTGCCAGCAGCCCTAACAGCGGGGGGGGAGAGACCCAGTACTTC; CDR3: CASSPNSGGGETQYF
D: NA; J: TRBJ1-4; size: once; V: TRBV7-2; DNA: TGTGCCAGCAGCTTATCCGGTGGTGAAAAACTGTTTTTT; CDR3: CASSLSGGEKLFF
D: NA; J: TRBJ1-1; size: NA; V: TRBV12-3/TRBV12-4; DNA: TGTGCCAGCAGTTTTAGTAGAGGTGAAGCTTTCTTT; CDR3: CASSFSRGEAFF
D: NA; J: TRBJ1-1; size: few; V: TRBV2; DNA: TGTGCCAGCAGTCGGGGGGAGAACACTGAAGCTTTCTTT; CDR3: CASSRGENTEAFF
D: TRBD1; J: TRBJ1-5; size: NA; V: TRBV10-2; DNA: TGCGCCAGCAGTGCAGGGGGGAATCAGCCCCAGCATTTT; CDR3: CASSAGGNQPQHF
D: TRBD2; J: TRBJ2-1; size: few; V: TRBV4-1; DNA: TGCGCCAGCAGCCTAGGACTAGCGGAGACATACAATGAGCAGTTCTTC; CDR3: CASSLGLAETYNEQFF
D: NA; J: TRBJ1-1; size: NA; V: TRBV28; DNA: TGTGCCAGCAGTTTAGGGGGCATGAACACTGAAGCTTTCTTT; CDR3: CASSLGGMNTEAFF
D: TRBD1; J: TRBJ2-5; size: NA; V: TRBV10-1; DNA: TGCGCCAGCAGTGAGACCGGGACAGGGGTCGAGACCCAGTACTTC; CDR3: CASSETGTGVETQYF
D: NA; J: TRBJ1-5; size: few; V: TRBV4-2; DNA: TGTGCCAGCAGCCAAGACGCGGACAAGAGCAATCAGCCCCAGCATTTT; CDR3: CASSQDADKSNQPQHF
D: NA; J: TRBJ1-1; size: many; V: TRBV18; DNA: TGTGCCAGCTCACCACCTAACAGGGCTGATGAAGCTTTCTTT; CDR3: CASSPPNRADEAFF
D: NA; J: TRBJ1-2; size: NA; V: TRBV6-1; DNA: TGTGCCAGCAGTGAAACAACTAACTATGGCTACACCTTC; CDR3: CASSETTNYGYTF
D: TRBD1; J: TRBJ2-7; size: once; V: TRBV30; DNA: TGTGCCTGGAGTACAGGGGCCTACGAGCAGTACTTC; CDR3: CAWSTGAYEQYF
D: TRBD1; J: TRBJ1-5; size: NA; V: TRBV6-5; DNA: TGTGCCAGCAGTAGACAGGGAAGCAATCAGCCCCAGCATTTT; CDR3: CASSRQGSNQPQHF
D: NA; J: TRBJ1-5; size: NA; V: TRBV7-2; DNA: TGTGCCAGCAGCTTAGCGACAGGCAATCAGCCCCAGCATTTT; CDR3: CASSLATGNQPQHF
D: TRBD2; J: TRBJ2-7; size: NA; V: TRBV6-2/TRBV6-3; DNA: TGTGCCAGCAGTTACTCCTCGGCTAGCGGGGGGGCGTTGTCCTACGAGCAGTACTTC; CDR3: CASSYSSASGGALSYEQYF
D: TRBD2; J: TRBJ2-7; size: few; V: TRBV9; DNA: TGTGCCAGCAGCGTAGCAGGTAGCGGGAACCACGAGCAGTACTTC; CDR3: CASSVAGSGNHEQYF
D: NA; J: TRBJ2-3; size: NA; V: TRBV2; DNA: TGTGCCAGCAACCGGGGTATTTCAGATACGCAGTATTTT; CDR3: CASNRGISDTQYF
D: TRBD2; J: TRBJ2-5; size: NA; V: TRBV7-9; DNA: TGTGCCAGCAGCCCTAGGAGCGGGGAAGGAGGAGAGACCCAGTACTTC; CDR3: CASSPRSGEGGETQYF
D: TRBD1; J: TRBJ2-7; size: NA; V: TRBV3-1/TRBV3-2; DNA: TGTGCCAGCAGCCAAACTCCGGGACAGGGCTACGAGCAGTACTTC; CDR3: CASSQTPGQGYEQYF
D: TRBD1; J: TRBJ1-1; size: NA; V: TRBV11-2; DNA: TGTGCCAGCAGCTCGGGACAGGGAAACACTGAAGCTTTCTTT; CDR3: CASSSGQGNTEAFF
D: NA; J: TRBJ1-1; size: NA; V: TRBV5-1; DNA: TGCGCCAGCAGCTTCGGGGGGGCCAACACTGAAGCTTTCTTT; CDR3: CASSFGGANTEAFF